Listed below are T cell receptor beta chains from one sample, sequenced in a study of monozygotic twins with cystic fibrosis. This table comes from immunoSEQ multiplex PCR, and its TCRdb copy is limited to in-frame clones, with some not included. The sample holds tens of thousands of clones, approximately 80% seen once. The specimen sequenced was blood. These TCRs come from a girl aged 2 to 9 with cystic fibrosis. The CDR3 runs from the conserved cysteine through the conserved F or W. The D gene is left open where the match is weak. Only part of the rows carry a size: once, few, many, or a class if the clone is expanded.

D gene,J gene,clone size,V gene,CDR3 DNA,CDR3 protein
TRBD1,TRBJ2-7,once,TRBV25-1,TGTGCCAGCAGTGCTAGGACAGGCCCACCCTACGAGCAGTACTTC,CASSARTGPPYEQYF
-,TRBJ2-7,-,TRBV4-1,TGCGCCAGCAGCCAAGATCGGGACAACTACGAGCAGTACTTC,CASSQDRDNYEQYF
TRBD1,TRBJ2-2,-,TRBV15,TGTGCCACCAGCCTGAAGGGACAGGGCTCCGGGGAGCTGTTTTTT,CATSLKGQGSGELFF
-,TRBJ1-3,-,TRBV7-8,TGTGCCAGCAGACCCCGGGGGCGGAATGGAAACACCATATATTTT,CASRPRGRNGNTIYF
-,TRBJ1-5,-,TRBV4-1,TGCGCCAGCAGCCAAGGCGACAGACGTAATCAGCCCCAGCATTTT,CASSQGDRRNQPQHF
-,TRBJ2-6,-,TRBV7-2,TGTGCCAGCAGCCCATTACTGGGGGCCTCTGGGGCCAACGTCCTGACTTTC,CASSPLLGASGANVLTF
-,TRBJ1-2,-,TRBV4-2,TGTGCCAGCAGCGAAAGTGTTGACTTCTATGGCTACACCTTC,CASSESVDFYGYTF
TRBD1,TRBJ1-1,-,TRBV5-4,TGTGCCAGCAGACCTAACAGGGGGGAAGCTTTCTTT,CASRPNRGEAFF
-,TRBJ2-1,-,TRBV14,TGTGCCAGCAGACCGGGGGGCCAATGGGAGCAGTTCTTC,CASRPGGQWEQFF
-,TRBJ2-2,-,TRBV9,TGTGCCAGCAGCGTCCACACCGGGGAGCTGTTTTTT,CASSVHTGELFF
-,TRBJ1-6,-,TRBV10-3,TGTGCCATCAGTGAGGAGGCAGGTTATAATTCACCCCTCCACTTT,CAISEEAGYNSPLHF
-,TRBJ1-3,-,TRBV2,TGTGCCACCAAGAGCCAGGGGACAGGAAACACCATATATTTT,CATKSQGTGNTIYF
-,TRBJ2-5,-,TRBV5-4,TGTGCCAGCAGCTTGGTGGGAGGAGAGACCCAGTACTTC,CASSLVGGETQYF
TRBD2,TRBJ2-7,-,TRBV4-1,TGCGCCAGCAGCCAAATGTCGCTAGCGGGGGGGTCCTACGAGCAGTACTTC,CASSQMSLAGGSYEQYF
-,TRBJ1-5,-,TRBV9,TGTGCCAGCAGCGTAGGCGACGATCAGCCCCAGCATTTT,CASSVGDDQPQHF
-,TRBJ1-5,-,TRBV27,TGTGCCAGCAGTTCCAGACCGATTCAGCCCCAGCATTTT,CASSSRPIQPQHF
TRBD2,TRBJ2-7,-,TRBV5-4,TGTGCCAGCAGCTTGGATGGGGTGTGGAGCGGGGGGGCCAGCGAGCAGTACTTC,CASSLDGVWSGGASEQYF
-,TRBJ2-3,-,TRBV6-1,TGTGCCAGCTCCCTACAGGGTAGTAGTGCAGATACGCAGTATTTT,CASSLQGSSADTQYF
-,TRBJ1-1,-,TRBV30,TGTGCCTATCAAGTCCGGGGCAACACTGAAGCTTTCTTT,CAYQVRGNTEAFF
TRBD1,TRBJ1-1,-,TRBV19,TGTGCCAGTAGTAGGAGGACAGGGGGCTTGAACACTGAAGCTTTCTTT,CASSRRTGGLNTEAFF
-,TRBJ1-1,-,TRBV6-5,TGTGCCAGCAGACGAGAATGGCGGGGTAACACTGAAGCTTTCTTT,CASRREWRGNTEAFF